This TCR beta chain was found in a study of a mutant IDH1 vaccine in newly diagnosed glioma. Study details: Of the patients given treatment, around 62% were male and 37.5% were female, and a mean age of around 41 years was recorded. Earlier care involved radiotherapy, temozolomide, or both, and the majority received both. The study's findings and limits: Patients showed vaccine-induced immune responses at a rate of around 93%. Top peripheral T cell clonotype shifts appeared unrelated to pseudoprogression.

Here immunoSEQ multiplex PCR was the method, and the copy in TCRdb shows in-frame clones only, minus some. The sample shows about 66,000 clones, about 86% of them seen only once. The germline V gene encodes CDR1 SGHNT and CDR2 YYREEE (reference sequence). The V end lost 3 bases, the J end lost 3 bases, and 15 bases lay between the germline ends. This CDR3 is 15 amino acids long. As to time point: baseline, week 1 (first vaccination visit). Treatment here: pre-vaccination baseline after standard-of-care therapy. Of note for this clone: Antigen specificity is unknown.

The sequences come from PBMCs, collected from a glioma patient treated with radiotherapy, temozolomide or both. The TCR originated in a young man with glioma. The chain joins TRBV5-4 to TRBJ1-2; TRBD1 is a possible D gene (6 bases). Here the CDR3 DNA reads TGTGCCAGCAGCTCCACCGGGGGGGGCGACTATGGCTACACCTTC. Translation: CASSSTGGGDYGYTF.